This T cell receptor beta chain was retrieved from a study of beta chain features in type 1 diabetes (dated by TCRdb to 2016 to 2019). General notes on the study: Mean age, gender distribution, total cell number and subset yield did not differ between patients and healthy donors. A total of approximately 99,000,000 sorted cells were examined across all samples, and RNA yield correlated strongly with the number of cells per subset. The study compared TCRB repertoires of sorted circulating CD4+ T cell subsets between recently diagnosed type 1 diabetes patients and matched healthy donors. Whereas all 28 donors provided naive and central memory subsets, regulatory and stem cell-like memory subsets were isolated from just 8 patients and about 8 healthy donors. What the research found in general, with its limitations: Because the HLA sub-analyses included only small numbers of individuals, any influence of HLA type on TCRB rearrangement was left unresolved. At VDJ recombination sites, type 1 diabetes patients had fewer insertions and more deleted nucleotides, which implies abnormalities in thymic rearrangement. Naive, central memory and regulatory TCRB repertoires appeared to be more similar among patients than among healthy donors. PCR might favor shorter templates, but patient and control samples were amplified and corrected together, so any skew would affect both groups equally. Type 1 diabetes patients showed a moderate but significant shortening of TCRB CDR3 length in all four CD4+ subsets. Sequencing cDNA rather than genomic DNA could over-represent highly expressing activated cells, although activation and CD3 levels did not differ between groups.

The entire amount of isolated RNA was reverse transcribed using the High Capacity cDNA Reverse Transcription Kit, so the sequenced TCRB transcripts were expressed ones. Deep immunoSEQ sequencing was performed on naive, central memory and regulatory T cell samples, with an average of roughly 4 million total reads per sample. Sorted cells were lysed in RLT buffer, and RNA was extracted using DNase-treated RNeasy Micro or Mini kits according to cell number. Each cell subset was processed separately to prevent cross-contamination, with patient and healthy donor samples processed together. Using the immunoSEQ multiplex PCR, TCRB sequences were amplified from cDNA into 87-bp fragments spanning the CDR3 region. Sequencing of the amplicons was done on the Illumina HiSeq platform. In the authors' own workflow: PCR bias was computationally corrected using synthetic template baselines, reads within Hamming distance 2 were collapsed, and singletons that could not be merged were discarded. Reads were aligned to IMGT to assign V, D and J genes, CDR3 length, and insertions or deletions at six rearrangement sites. Clonotype counts were normalized to sorted cell number within each subset before computing true diversity and Gini coefficients with the tcR R package. Repertoire sharing was quantified using the overlap coefficient calculated on TCRB nucleotide sequences. Out-of-frame TCRB sequences from naive cells were analyzed as a proxy for the pre-selection repertoire. TCRdb provides this immuneACCESS table in a form limited to in-frame rearrangements. Some clones are lacking; in checked studies, under half of them reflect an unresolved V gene, and why the rest are absent is not known. For V, J and clone size, that table is used; D and trimming come from the DNA. In this sample the table shows hundreds of thousands of clones, about 14% of which occur a single time. The ten most abundant clones make up around 0.035% of the sample.

Regarding this clone: Its antigen target is currently unknown. It has no much larger one-base neighbor in the sample; base qualities were not kept.

Each donor gave one peripheral blood draw, averaging roughly 120 mL, which was collected into heparinised tubes. Naive, central memory, regulatory and stem cell-like memory CD4+ T cells were sorted on a BD FACSAria II using a panel including CD45RO, CCR7, CD25, CD127, CD95 and CD27. Every sorted population had a purity above 95%. PBMCs were separated immediately by Lymphoprep density gradient centrifugation and were stained directly, without being cultured. To minimize batch effects, samples were stained and sorted in pairs, one healthy donor with one patient per experiment. The receptor's source is a man aged 25-45 years in good health. Sequenced material: naive CD4+ T cells from blood. In the paper's terms, the cell subset or site label means: true naive CD4+ T cells.

The CDR3 protein sequence reads: CASSQDYSTAQYSNQPQHF. The base sequence is TGCGCCAGCAGCCAAGATTATTCGACAGCCCAATATAGCAATCAGCCCCAGCATTTT. The chain is made from TRBV4-3 and TRBJ1-5; perhaps TRBD1 is the D gene, with 5 bases matching. CDR1 and CDR2, per the germline V gene, are LGHNA and YSLEER. Cut back by 0 bases and 0 bases, the V and J ends lie 18 bases apart. From its cysteine to its phenylalanine, the CDR3 spans 19 amino acids. The entry retains the CDR3 DNA only, 57 bases that are in frame from base 1.